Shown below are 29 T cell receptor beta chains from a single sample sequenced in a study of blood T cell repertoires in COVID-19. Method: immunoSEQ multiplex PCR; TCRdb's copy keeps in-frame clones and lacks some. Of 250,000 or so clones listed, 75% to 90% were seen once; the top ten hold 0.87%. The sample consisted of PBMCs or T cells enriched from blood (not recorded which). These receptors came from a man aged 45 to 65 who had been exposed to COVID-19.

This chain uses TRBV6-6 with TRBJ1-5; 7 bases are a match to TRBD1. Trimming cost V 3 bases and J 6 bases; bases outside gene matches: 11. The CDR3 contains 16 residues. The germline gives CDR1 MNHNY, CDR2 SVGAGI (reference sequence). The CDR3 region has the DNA TGTGCCAGCAGTTATGTAGGGGGCGGGGCGGGTCAGCCCCAGCATTTT. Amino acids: CASSYVGGGAGQPQHF.

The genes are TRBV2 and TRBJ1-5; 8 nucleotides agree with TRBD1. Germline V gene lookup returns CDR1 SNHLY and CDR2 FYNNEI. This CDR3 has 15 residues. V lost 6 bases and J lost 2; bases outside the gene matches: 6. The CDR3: CASSSDRGGNQPQHF. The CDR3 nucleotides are TGTGCCAGCAGCTCAGACAGGGGCGGCAATCAGCCCCAGCATTTT.

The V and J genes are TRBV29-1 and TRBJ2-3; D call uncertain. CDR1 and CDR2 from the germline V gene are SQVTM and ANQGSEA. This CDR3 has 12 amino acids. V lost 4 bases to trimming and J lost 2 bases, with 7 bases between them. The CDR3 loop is CSVGHHTDTQYF. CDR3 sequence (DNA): TGCAGCGTTGGACATCACACAGATACGCAGTATTTT.

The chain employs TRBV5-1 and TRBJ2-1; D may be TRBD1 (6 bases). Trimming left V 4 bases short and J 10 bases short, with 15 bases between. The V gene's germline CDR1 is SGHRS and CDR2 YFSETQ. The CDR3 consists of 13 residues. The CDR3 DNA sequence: TGCGCCAGCAGCGGACAGCTCCCGGCCGAGCAGTTCTTC. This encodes CASSGQLPAEQFF.

The CDR3, as DNA: TGTGCCAGCAGCCTCATTAGCGGGAGGGCCAGCTACGAGCAGTACGTC. Its translation is CASSLISGRASYEQYV. V gene TRBV5-6 combines with J gene TRBJ2-7; 11 bases align to TRBD2. The CDR3 loop spans 16 amino acids. V lost 4 bases and J lost 3; bases outside the gene matches: 9. Germline V gene data show CDR1 as SGHDT and CDR2 as YYEEEE.

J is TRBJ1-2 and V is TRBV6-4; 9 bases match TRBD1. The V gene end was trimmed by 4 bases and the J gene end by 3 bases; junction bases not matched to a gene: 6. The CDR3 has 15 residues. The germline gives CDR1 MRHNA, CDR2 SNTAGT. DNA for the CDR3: TGTGCCAGCAGTGTGAACAGGGGGCCCTACTATGGCTACACCTTC. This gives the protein CASSVNRGPYYGYTF.

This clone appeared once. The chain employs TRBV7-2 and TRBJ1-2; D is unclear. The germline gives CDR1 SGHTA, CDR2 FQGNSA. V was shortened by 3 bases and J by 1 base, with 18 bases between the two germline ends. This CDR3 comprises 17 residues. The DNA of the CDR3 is TGTGCCAGCAGCTTGGTATCCGGGGTGATAATTAACTATGGCTACACCTTC. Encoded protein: CASSLVSGVIINYGYTF. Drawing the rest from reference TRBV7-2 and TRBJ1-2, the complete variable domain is GAGVSQSPSNKVTEKGKDVELRCDPISGHTALYWYRQSLGQGLEFLIYFQGNSAPDKSGLPSDRFSAERTGGSVSTLTIQRTQQEDSAVYLCASSLVSGVIINYGYTFGSGTRLTVV.

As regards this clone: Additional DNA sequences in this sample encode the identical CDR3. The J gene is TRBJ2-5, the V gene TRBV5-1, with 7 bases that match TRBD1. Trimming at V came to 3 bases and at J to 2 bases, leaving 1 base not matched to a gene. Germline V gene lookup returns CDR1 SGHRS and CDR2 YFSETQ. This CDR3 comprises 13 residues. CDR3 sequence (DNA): TGCGCCAGCAGCTCGGGACAGCAAGAGACCCAGTACTTC. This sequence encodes CASSSGQQETQYF.

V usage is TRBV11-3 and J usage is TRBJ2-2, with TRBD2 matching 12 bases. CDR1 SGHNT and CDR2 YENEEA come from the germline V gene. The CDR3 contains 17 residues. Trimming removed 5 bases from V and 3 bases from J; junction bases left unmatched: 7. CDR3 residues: CASSPLAGGRDTGELFF. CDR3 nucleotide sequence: TGTGCCAGCAGCCCTCTAGCGGGAGGGCGGGACACCGGGGAGCTGTTTTTT.

Here the CDR3 reads CASSPIQGQDTQYF. CDR3 nucleotides: TGTGCCAGCAGCCCTATCCAGGGGCAAGATACGCAGTATTTT. The V and J genes are TRBV27 and TRBJ2-3; D perhaps matches TRBD1 (6 bases). The CDR3 has 14 amino acids. Per the germline V gene, CDR1 is MNHEY and CDR2 is SMNVEV (reference sequence). V lost 6 bases and J 5 bases, leaving 15 bases between the germline ends.

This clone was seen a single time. CDR3 in amino acids: CASRSSYEQYF. The CDR3 DNA is TGCGCCAGCAGGAGCTCCTACGAGCAGTACTTC. This rearrangement joins TRBV5-1 to TRBJ2-7; D unclear. The CDR3 loop spans 11 amino acids. The V gene's germline CDR1 is SGHRS and CDR2 YFSETQ. V was cut by 5 bases and J by 0 bases, with 3 bases left in between.

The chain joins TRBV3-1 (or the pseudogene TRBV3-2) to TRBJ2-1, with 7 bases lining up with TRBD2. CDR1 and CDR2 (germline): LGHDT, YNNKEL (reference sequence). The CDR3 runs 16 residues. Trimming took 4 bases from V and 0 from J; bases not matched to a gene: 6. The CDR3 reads CASSRGGPSSYNEQFF. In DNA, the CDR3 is TGTGCCAGCAGCCGGGGGGGACCCAGCTCCTACAATGAGCAGTTCTTC.

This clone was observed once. The CDR3 DNA is TGTGCCAGTAGTCCACACCTGGACAGTGGACTGTTTTTT. Translation gives CASSPHLDSGLFF. The chain is built from TRBV19 and TRBJ1-4; a possible D gene is TRBD1 (6 bases). This CDR3 has 13 residues. Trimming took off 5 bases at V and 13 bases at J, with 17 bases between the two ends. The germline CDR1 and CDR2 sequences are LNHDA and SQIVND (reference sequence).

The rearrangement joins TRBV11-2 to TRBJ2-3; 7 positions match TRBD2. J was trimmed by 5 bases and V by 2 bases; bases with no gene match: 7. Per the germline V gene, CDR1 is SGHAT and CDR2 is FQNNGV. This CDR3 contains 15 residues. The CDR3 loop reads CASSLNLPSGDTQYF. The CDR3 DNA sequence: TGTGCCAGCAGCTTAAACCTCCCTAGCGGAGATACGCAGTATTTT.

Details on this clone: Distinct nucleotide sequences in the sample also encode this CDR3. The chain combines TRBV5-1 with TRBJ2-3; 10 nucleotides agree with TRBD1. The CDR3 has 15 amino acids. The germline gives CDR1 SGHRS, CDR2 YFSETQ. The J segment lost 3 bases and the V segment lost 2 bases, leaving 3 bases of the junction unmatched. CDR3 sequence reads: CASSLGTGVTDTQYF. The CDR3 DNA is TGCGCCAGCAGCTTAGGGACAGGGGTAACAGATACGCAGTATTTT. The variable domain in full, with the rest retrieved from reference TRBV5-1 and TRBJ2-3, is KAGVTQTPRYLIKTRGQQVTLSCSPISGHRSVSWYQQTPGQGLQFLFEYFSETQRNKGNFPGRFSGRQFSNSRSEMNVSTLELGDSALYLCASSLGTGVTDTQYFGPGTRLTVL.

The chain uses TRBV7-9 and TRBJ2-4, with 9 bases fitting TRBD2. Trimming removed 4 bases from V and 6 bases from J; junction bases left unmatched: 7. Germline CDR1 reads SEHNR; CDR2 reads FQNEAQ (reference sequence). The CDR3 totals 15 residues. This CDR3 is CASSWYSGSGNIQYF. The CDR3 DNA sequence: TGTGCCAGCAGCTGGTATAGCGGGAGTGGAAACATTCAGTACTTC.

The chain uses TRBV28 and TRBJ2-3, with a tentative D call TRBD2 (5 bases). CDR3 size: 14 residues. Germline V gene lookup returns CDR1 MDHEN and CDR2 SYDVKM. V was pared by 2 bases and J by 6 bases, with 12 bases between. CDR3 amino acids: CASSLLLAGDTQYF. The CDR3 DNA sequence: TGTGCCAGCAGTTTACTTCTAGCAGGTGATACGCAGTATTTT. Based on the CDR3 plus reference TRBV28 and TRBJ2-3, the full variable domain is DVKVTQSSRYLVKRTGEKVFLECVQDMDHENMFWYRQDPGLGLRLIYFSYDVKMKEKGDIPEGYSVSREKKERFSLILESASTNQTSMYLCASSLLLAGDTQYFGPGTRLTVL.

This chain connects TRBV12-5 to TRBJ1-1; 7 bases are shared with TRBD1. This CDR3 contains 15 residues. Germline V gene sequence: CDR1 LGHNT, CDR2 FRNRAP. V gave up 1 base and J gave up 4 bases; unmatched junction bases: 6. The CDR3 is CASGLGHSGGTEAFF. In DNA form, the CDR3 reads TGTGCTAGTGGTTTGGGGCACTCAGGGGGCACTGAAGCTTTCTTT.

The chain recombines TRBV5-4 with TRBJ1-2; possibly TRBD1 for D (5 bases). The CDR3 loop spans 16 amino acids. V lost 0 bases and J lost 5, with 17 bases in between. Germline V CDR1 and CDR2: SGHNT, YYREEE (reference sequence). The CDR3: CASSLVLAGGAYGYTF. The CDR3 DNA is TGTGCCAGCAGCTTGGTTTTGGCCGGTGGGGCATATGGCTACACCTTC.

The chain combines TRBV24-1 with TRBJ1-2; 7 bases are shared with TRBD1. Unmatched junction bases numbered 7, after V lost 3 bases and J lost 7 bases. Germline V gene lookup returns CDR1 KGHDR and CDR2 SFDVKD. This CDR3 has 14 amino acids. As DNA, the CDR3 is TGTGCCACCAGTGATCCCACAGGGGACGCTGGCTACACCTTC. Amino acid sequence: CATSDPTGDAGYTF.

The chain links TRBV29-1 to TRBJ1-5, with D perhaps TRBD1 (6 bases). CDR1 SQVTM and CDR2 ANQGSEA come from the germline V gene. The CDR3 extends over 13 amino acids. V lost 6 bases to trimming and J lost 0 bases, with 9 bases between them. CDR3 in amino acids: CSVGTHSNQPQHF. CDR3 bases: TGCAGCGTCGGGACACATAGCAATCAGCCCCAGCATTTT.

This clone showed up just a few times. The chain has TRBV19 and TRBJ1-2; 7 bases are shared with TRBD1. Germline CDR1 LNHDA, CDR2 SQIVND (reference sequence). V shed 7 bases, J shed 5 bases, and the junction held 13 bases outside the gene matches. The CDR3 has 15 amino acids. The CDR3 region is CASTRTTGTLYGYTF. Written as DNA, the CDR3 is TGTGCCAGTACCAGAACGACAGGGACGCTTTATGGCTACACCTTC.

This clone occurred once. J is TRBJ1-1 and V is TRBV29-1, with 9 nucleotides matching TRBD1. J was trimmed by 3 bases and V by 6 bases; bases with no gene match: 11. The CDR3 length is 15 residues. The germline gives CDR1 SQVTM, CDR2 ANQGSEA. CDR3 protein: CSVASTGGADTEAFF. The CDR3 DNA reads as TGCAGCGTAGCATCCACAGGGGGCGCCGACACTGAAGCTTTCTTT. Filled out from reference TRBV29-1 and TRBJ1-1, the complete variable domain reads SAVISQKPSRDICQRGTSLTIQCQVDSQVTMMFWYRQQPGQSLTLIATANQGSEATYESGFVIDKFPISRPNLTFSTLTVSNMSPEDSSIYLCSVASTGGADTEAFFGQGTRLTVV.

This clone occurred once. CDR3 residues: CASSLWTGRSEQYF. The CDR3 DNA reads as TGTGCCAGCAGTTTATGGACAGGGAGGAGCGAGCAGTACTTC. The rearrangement uses TRBV28 and TRBJ2-7; a weak D match, TRBD1 (7 bases). With 0 bases removed from V and 6 bases from J, the gap between germline ends came to 12 bases. This CDR3 spans 14 amino acids. Germline values: CDR1 MDHEN, CDR2 SYDVKM.

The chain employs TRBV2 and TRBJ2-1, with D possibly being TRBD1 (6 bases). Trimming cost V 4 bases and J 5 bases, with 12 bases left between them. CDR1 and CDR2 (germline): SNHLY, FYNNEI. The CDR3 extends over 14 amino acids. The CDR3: CASSVDRSHNEQFF. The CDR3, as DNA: TGTGCCAGCAGTGTCGACAGGAGTCACAATGAGCAGTTCTTC.

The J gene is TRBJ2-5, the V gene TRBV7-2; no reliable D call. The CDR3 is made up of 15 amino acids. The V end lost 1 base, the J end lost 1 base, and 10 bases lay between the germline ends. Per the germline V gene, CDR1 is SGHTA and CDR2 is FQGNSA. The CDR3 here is CASSLVLAVQETQYF. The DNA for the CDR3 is TGTGCCAGCAGCTTAGTTCTCGCGGTCCAAGAGACCCAGTACTTC.

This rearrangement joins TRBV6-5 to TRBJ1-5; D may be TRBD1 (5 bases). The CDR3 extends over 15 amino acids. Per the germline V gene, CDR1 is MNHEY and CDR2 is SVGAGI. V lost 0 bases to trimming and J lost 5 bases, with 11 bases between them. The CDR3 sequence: CASSYSGGWDQPQHF. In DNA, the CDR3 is TGTGCCAGCAGTTACTCGGGGGGGTGGGATCAGCCCCAGCATTTT.

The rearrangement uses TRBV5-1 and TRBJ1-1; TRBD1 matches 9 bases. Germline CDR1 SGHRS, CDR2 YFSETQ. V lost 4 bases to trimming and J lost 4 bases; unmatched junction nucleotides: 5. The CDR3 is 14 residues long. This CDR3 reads CASSGQGRGTEAFF. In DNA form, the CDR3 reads TGCGCCAGCAGCGGACAGGGGCGAGGCACTGAAGCTTTCTTT.

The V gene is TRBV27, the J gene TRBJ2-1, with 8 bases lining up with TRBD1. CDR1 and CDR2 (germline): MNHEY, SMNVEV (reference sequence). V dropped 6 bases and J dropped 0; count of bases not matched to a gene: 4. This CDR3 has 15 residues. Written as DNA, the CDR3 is TGTGCCAGCAGGTACAGGGGGGACTCCTACAATGAGCAGTTCTTC. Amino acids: CASRYRGDSYNEQFF.